This passage covers 5 T cell receptor beta chains from one sample sequenced in a study of yellow fever vaccine responses in identical twins. TCRdb recomputed calls from the RT-PCR reads with MiXCR, one row per CDR3 protein. The table shows some 2,400 distinct CDR3 sequences, with about 80% occurring only once. This sample comprised T cells from blood (PBMCs), unsorted or a sorted subset (not recorded which), obtained before or after yellow fever vaccination (not recorded which). The receptors were gathered from a female donor who received the yellow fever vaccine.

The chain recombines TRBV19 with TRBJ2-1, with D hard to call. V was trimmed by 5 bases and J by 4 bases, leaving 9 bases between them. The CDR3 loop spans 13 amino acids. Germline values: CDR1 LNHDA, CDR2 SQIVND (reference sequence). CDR3 protein: CASSDVPYNEQFF. CDR3 sequence (DNA): TGTGCCAGTAGTGACGTTCCTTACAATGAGCAGTTCTTC.

The chain joins TRBV6-2 or TRBV6-3 to TRBJ2-5; 7 bases agree with TRBD1. This CDR3 is 15 amino acids long. V shed 6 bases, J shed 2 bases, and the junction held 9 bases outside the gene matches. The V gene's germline CDR1 is MNHEY and CDR2 SVGEGT. CDR3 sequence: CASRAAGTEQETQYF. In DNA form, the CDR3 reads TGTGCCAGCAGAGCCGCCGGGACAGAGCAAGAGACCCAGTACTTC.

The rearrangement links TRBV29-1 to TRBJ2-7, with TRBD2 identical over 9 bases. The junction had 6 bases not matched to a gene; V was cut back by 0 bases and J by 3 bases. Germline CDR1 reads SQVTM; CDR2 reads ANQGSEA. The CDR3 contains 15 residues. For the CDR3, the DNA is TGCAGCGTTGAAGATCTGCGGGAGGGTTTCTACGAGCAGTACTTC. Amino acids: CSVEDLREGFYEQYF.

The chain couples TRBV12-3 or TRBV12-4 to TRBJ1-2; no reliable D call. V was cut by 6 bases and J by 0 bases, with 17 bases left in between. This CDR3 region has 16 residues. For the CDR3, the DNA is TGTGCCAGCAGCAACCGGCCTGGGTTTACTAACTATGGCTACACCTTC. The encoded protein is CASSNRPGFTNYGYTF.

This chain connects TRBV20-1 to TRBJ2-7; maybe TRBD1 (6 bases). In germline, CDR1 is DFQATT, CDR2 SNEGSKA (reference sequence). Trimming removed 2 bases from V and 4 bases from J, with 12 bases in between. CDR3 size: 13 residues. CDR3 loop: CSARLGTIYEQYF. The CDR3, as DNA: TGCAGTGCTAGATTAGGGACAATTTACGAGCAGTACTTC.